This TCR beta chain was sequenced for a study of blood T cells in healthy people across ages. The CDR3 contains 18 residues. The germline gives CDR1 SGHAT, CDR2 FQNNGV. V shed 5 bases, J shed 0 bases, and the junction held 12 bases outside the gene matches. A J-beta primer mix and a sample-barcoded 5' primer were used in a second PCR of roughly 6 to 11 cycles. One entry per CDR3 protein, called by TCRdb with MiXCR from the 5' RACE reads. The sample lists more than 1.4 million distinct CDR3 sequences; around 42% were seen once. The chain is built from TRBV11-2 and TRBJ1-2; 10 bases are shared with TRBD1. The receptor comes from a woman under 30 in good health. Sequenced: blood. The CDR3 here is CASSPRTGTGVSNYGYTF. The CDR3 nucleotides are TGTGCCAGCAGCCCTCGTACCGGGACAGGGGTTTCTAACTATGGCTACACCTTC. Based on the CDR3 plus reference TRBV11-2 and TRBJ1-2, the full variable domain is EAGVAQSPRYKIIEKRQSVAFWCNPISGHATLYWYQQILGQGPKLLIQFQNNGVVDDSQLPKDRFSAERLKGVDSTLKIQPAKLEDSAVYLCASSPRTGTGVSNYGYTFGSGTRLTVV.